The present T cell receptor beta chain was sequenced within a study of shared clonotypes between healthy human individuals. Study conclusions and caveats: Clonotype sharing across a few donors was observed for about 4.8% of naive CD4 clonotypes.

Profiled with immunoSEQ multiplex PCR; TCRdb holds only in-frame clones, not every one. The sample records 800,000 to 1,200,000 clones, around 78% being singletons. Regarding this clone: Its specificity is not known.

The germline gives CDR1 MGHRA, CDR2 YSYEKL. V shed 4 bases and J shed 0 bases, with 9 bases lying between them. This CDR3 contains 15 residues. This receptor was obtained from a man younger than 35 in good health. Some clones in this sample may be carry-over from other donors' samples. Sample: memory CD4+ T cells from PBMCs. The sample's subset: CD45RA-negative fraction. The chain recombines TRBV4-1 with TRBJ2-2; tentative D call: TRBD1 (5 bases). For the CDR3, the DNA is TGCGCCAGCAGCCCCTGGGGCCCGAACACCGGGGAGCTGTTTTTT. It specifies CASSPWGPNTGELFF.